This T cell receptor beta chain was obtained from a study of blood T cells in healthy people across ages. Primers used in a second PCR of roughly 6 to 11 cycles were a sample-barcoded 5' primer and a J-beta primer mix. Each CDR3 protein gets one entry after TCRdb re-called the 5' RACE reads with MiXCR. This table holds over 550,000 distinct CDR3 sequences, approximately 30% found once. On this clonotype itself: The CDR3 does not end in the conserved phenylalanine or tryptophan, so this is likely a read error.

The receptor was isolated from a woman aged 80 or over in good health. Sample: blood.

CDR3: CASTRGTATNYDYTL. The DNA for the CDR3 is TGTGCCAGCACCCGTGGGACAGCTACTAACTATGACTACACCCTC. The chain carries TRBV2 and TRBJ1-2, with 7 bases fitting TRBD1. The CDR3 runs 15 residues. Germline loops: CDR1 SNHLY, CDR2 FYNNEI.